Here is one TCR beta chain with its context. As yet, its antigen is unknown. CDR3 length: 13 amino acids. These data belong to a study of T-cell memory formation after mild COVID-19. The study, taken as a whole, reports: Mainly in CM and EM were contracting CD4+ clones; CD8+ were in EMRA. A second wave of clones peaked on day 37, and their SARS-CoV-2 specificity went unconfirmed.

TCRdb called the 5' RACE reads again in MiXCR, with one record for every CDR3 protein. The profile shows 250,000 to 350,000 distinct CDR3 sequences, 16% of them singletons. V and J are TRBV3-2 and TRBJ2-1; the table's TRBD1 call for D was not verified on the DNA. TRBV3-2 is a pseudogene locus. The specimen was PBMCs or a T cell subset sorted from them (not recorded which). The TCR originated in a young man who had mild COVID-19 (a few samples of this study predate the infection). Cell type and time point are not known. The CDR3 protein is CASSGRGRGEQFF. In DNA, the CDR3 is TGTGCCAGCAGCGGCAGGGGGCGAGGTGAGCAGTTCTTC.